This paragraph covers one T cell receptor beta chain sequence. Antigen: not known. A much larger clone lies a single base off, so this may be a read error. This sample stems from a study of T cells in Graves' hyperthyroidism and ophthalmopathy. Overall study context: Peripheral blood was secured at the point of initial diagnosis, before any treatment. Study observations and caveats: Ophthalmopathy, as predicted by the model, came a median roughly 6.8 months after the prediction.

Ophthalmopathy patients all had a Clinical Activity Score of at least 3, a NOSPECS grade of at least 4 and disease under 3 months old. Clinical symptoms, serum thyroxine, TRAb, thyroid ultrasound and orbital computed tomography informed diagnoses. Amplified regions were TCR beta CDR3 sequences from RNA transcripts. TCR CDR3 underwent first-round RT-PCR with the HTBI primer set. TCRdb recomputed calls from the multiplex PCR reads with MiXCR, one row per CDR3 protein. The sample has about 270,000 distinct CDR3 sequences, 22% seen once. The length of the CDR3 is 13 residues. V lost 5 bases and J lost 7, with 14 bases in between. CDR1 is SNHLY and CDR2 is FYNNEI in the germline V gene.

The origin of this receptor is a man aged 30-40 years with Graves' ophthalmopathy. The sample consisted of blood. This chain connects TRBV2 to TRBJ1-2; D perhaps matches TRBD1 (6 bases). CDR3 sequence reads: CASSFAETGGYTF. In DNA form, the CDR3 reads TGTGCCAGCAGTTTCGCCGAGACAGGTGGCTACACCTTC. Full variable domain (outside the CDR3, taken from reference TRBV2 and TRBJ1-2): EPEVTQTPSHQVTQMGQEVILRCVPISNHLYFYWYRQILGQKVEFLVSFYNNEISEKSEIFDDQFSVERPDGSNFTLKIRSTKLEDSAMYFCASSFAETGGYTFGSGTRLTVV.